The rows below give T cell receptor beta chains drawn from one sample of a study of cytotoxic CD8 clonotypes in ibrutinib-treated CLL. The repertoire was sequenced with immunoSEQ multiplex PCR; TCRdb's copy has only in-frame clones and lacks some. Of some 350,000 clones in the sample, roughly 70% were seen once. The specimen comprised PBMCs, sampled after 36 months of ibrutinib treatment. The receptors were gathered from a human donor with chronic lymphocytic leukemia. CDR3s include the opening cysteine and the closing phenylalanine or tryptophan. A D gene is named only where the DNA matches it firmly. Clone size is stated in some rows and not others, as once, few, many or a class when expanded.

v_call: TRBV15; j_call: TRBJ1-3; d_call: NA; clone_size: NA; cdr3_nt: TGTGCCACCAGCAGAGAGGGCGGATTCTCTGGAAACACCATATATTTT; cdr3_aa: CATSREGGFSGNTIYF
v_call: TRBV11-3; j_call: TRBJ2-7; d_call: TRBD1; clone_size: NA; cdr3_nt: TGTGCCAGCAGCCCACCCCGGACAGGGGCCTACGAGCAGTACTTC; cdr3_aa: CASSPPRTGAYEQYF
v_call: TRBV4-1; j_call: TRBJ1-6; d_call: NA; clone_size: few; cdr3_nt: TGCGCCAGCAGCCAAGGCTACGGGAATTCACCCCTCCACTTT; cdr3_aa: CASSQGYGNSPLHF
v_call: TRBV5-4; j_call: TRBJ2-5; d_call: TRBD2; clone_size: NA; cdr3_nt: TGTGCCAGCAGCTTGCGGACTAGCGGGGCAAGGACCCAGTACTTC; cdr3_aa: CASSLRTSGARTQYF
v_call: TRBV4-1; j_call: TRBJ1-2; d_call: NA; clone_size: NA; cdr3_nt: TGCGCCAGCAGCCAGACCCGCCCTGGGGGGCGAAGTGGCTACACCTTC; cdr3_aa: CASSQTRPGGRSGYTF
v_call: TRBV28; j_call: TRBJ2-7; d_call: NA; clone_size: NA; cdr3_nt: TGTGCCAGCAGTCCGACCTCCACCGGGAACTCCTACGAGCAGTACTTC; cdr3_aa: CASSPTSTGNSYEQYF
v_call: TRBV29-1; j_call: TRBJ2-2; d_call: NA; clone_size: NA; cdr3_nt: TGCAGCGTTGAAGGGCCAGGGAGTAGCGGGGAGCTGTTTTTT; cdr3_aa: CSVEGPGSSGELFF
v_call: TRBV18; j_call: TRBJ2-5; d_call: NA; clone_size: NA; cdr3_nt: TGTGCCAGCTCACCACCGCTTCAGGAGACCCAGTACTTC; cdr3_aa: CASSPPLQETQYF
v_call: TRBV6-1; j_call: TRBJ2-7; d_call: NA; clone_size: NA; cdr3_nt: TGTGCCAGCAGTGAACGCCACTGGGACCGAGCCTACGAGCAGTACTTC; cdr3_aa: CASSERHWDRAYEQYF
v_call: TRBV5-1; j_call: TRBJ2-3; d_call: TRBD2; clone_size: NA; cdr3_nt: TGCGCCAGCAGCTCGGGGGGGCCGGTCACAGATACGCAGTATTTT; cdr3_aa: CASSSGGPVTDTQYF
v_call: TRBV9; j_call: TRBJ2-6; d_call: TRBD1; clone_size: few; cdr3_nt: TGTGCCAGCAGCGGGTACGACAGGGTAGGGGCCAACGTCCTGACTTTC; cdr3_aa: CASSGYDRVGANVLTF
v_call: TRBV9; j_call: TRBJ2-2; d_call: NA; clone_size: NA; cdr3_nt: TGTGCCAGCAGCTCCCTAGGCGGGAACACCGGGGAGCTGTTTTTT; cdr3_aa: CASSSLGGNTGELFF
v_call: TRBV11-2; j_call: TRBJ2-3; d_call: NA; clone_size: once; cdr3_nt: TGTGCCAGCAGCTTAGGGCAGGGCCCCACGGTGGGAGATACGCAGTATTTT; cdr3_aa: CASSLGQGPTVGDTQYF
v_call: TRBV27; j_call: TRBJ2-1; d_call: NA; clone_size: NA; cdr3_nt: TGTGCCAGCAGTTTATCGGCAGGGGAGTACAATGAGCAGTTCTTC; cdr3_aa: CASSLSAGEYNEQFF
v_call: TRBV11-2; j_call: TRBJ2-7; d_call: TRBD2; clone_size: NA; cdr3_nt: TGTGCCAGCAGCTTAGTCGCTAGCGGGGGAATCTACGAGCAGTACTTC; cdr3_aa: CASSLVASGGIYEQYF
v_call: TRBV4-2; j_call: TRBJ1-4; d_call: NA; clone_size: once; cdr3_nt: TGTGCCAGCAGCCAGGAAGACAGGATGAATGAAAAACTGTTTTTT; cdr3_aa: CASSQEDRMNEKLFF
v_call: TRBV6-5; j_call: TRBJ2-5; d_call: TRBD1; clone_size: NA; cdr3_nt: TGTGCCAGCAGTGAACAGGGGGCGGAGGATACCCAGTACTTC; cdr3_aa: CASSEQGAEDTQYF